This T cell receptor (beta chain) is drawn from a study of T cells in Graves' hyperthyroidism and ophthalmopathy. Study information: Blood from the periphery was taken at initial diagnosis, before any treatment.

The sample holds many counts of this clonotype. Its antigen remains unidentified. CDR1 is SGHRS and CDR2 is YFSETQ in the germline V gene. The CDR3 runs 13 residues. Trimming shortened V by 2 bases and J by 6 bases, and 9 bases separated the two germline ends. Amplified TCR beta CDR3 regions came from RNA transcripts. In the first-round RT-PCR of the TCR CDR3, the HTBI primer set was used. One entry per CDR3 protein, called by TCRdb with MiXCR from the multiplex PCR reads. Here the sample spans hundreds of thousands of distinct CDR3 sequences, roughly 15% being singletons. Study-level points and caveats: Also found in blood were most expanded thyroid clonotypes above 0.001.

V gene TRBV5-1 combines with J gene TRBJ2-1; D call uncertain. Sequenced sample: blood. The sequence was obtained from a woman in her late teens or twenties with Graves' hyperthyroidism. DNA of the CDR3: TGCGCCAGCAGCTTATCCCGGACCAATGAGCAGTTCTTC. This encodes CASSLSRTNEQFF.